The 9 T cell receptor beta chains reported below all come from one sample, sequenced in a study of long-term antiretroviral therapy in people with HIV. Sequencing used immunoSEQ v3.0 at survey level. Clones were read by immunoSEQ multiplex PCR, and TCRdb kept only the in-frame ones, dropping some. The repertoire includes fewer than 25,000 clones, more than 75% of them detected once, and about 4.4% sits in the top ten. Sequencing was performed on unsorted PBMCs, taken approximately 5.7 years after starting antiretroviral therapy. These receptors originate from a man aged 30-40 years with HIV.

This clone was detected once. The CDR3 DNA sequence: TGCGCCAGCAGTCGGACAGGGGGGAATACTGGAAACACCATATATTTT. It is translated as CASSRTGGNTGNTIYF. V and J are TRBV5-1 and TRBJ1-3; 10 positions match TRBD1. CDR3 length: 16 residues. The V segment lost 5 bases and the J segment 2 bases; nucleotides outside the gene matches: 7. Germline V gives CDR1 SGHRS, CDR2 YFSETQ. Supplemented by reference TRBV5-1 and TRBJ1-3, the full variable domain reads KAGVTQTPRYLIKTRGQQVTLSCSPISGHRSVSWYQQTPGQGLQFLFEYFSETQRNKGNFPGRFSGRQFSNSRSEMNVSTLELGDSALYLCASSRTGGNTGNTIYFGEGSWLTVV.

The V and J genes are TRBV5-1 and TRBJ1-5, with a possible D match to TRBD1 (5 bases). The CDR3 is 13 residues long. Trimming left V 5 bases short and J 3 bases short, with 9 bases between. The germline gives CDR1 SGHRS, CDR2 YFSETQ. CDR3 nucleotide sequence: TGCGCCAGCAGTAAGGGACCCAATCAGCCCCAGCATTTT. Protein product: CASSKGPNQPQHF.

V and J are TRBV5-1 and TRBJ2-5, with D maybe TRBD2 (6 bases). V shed 7 bases and J shed 7 bases, with 14 bases lying between them. The CDR3 runs to 12 residues. CDR1 SGHRS and CDR2 YFSETQ come from the germline V gene. The CDR3, as DNA: TGCGCCAGCGGGGGAGGAACGGGGACCCAGTACTTC. Translation gives CASGGGTGTQYF.

The chain carries TRBV30 and TRBJ2-6, with D tentatively TRBD2 (5 bases). Trimming took 8 bases from V and 0 from J, leaving 14 bases between them. CDR3 length: 15 residues. Germline CDR1 reads GTSNPN; CDR2 reads SVGIG (reference sequence). The DNA of the CDR3 is TGTGCCCACCGGACTGGGAACTCTGGGGCCAACGTCCTGACTTTC. It is translated as CAHRTGNSGANVLTF.

The V and J genes are TRBV15 and TRBJ1-2; tentatively, D is TRBD1 (6 bases). V lost 0 bases and J 3 bases, leaving 11 bases between the germline ends. Germline-derived CDR1 and CDR2 are LNHNV and YYDKDF (reference sequence). The CDR3 is 15 amino acids. The CDR3 loop reads CATSRDLWTDYGYTF. The CDR3 DNA is TGTGCCACCAGCAGAGATCTCTGGACAGACTATGGCTACACCTTC.

The chain joins TRBV28 to TRBJ2-1; D not certain. There are 14 residues in the CDR3. The V gene lost 5 bases and the J gene lost 0 bases, with 8 bases spanning the gap. The germline gives CDR1 MDHEN, CDR2 SYDVKM. The CDR3 DNA is TGTGCCAGCAGTACGCCAAGCTCCTACAATGAGCAGTTCTTC. Residues: CASSTPSSYNEQFF.

The V gene is TRBV7-2, the J gene TRBJ1-1; 10 positions agree with TRBD1. CDR1 SGHTA and CDR2 FQGNSA come from the germline V gene. Trimming took 5 bases from V and 10 from J; bases not matched to a gene: 10. The CDR3 is made up of 14 amino acids. In nucleotides, the CDR3 is TGTGCCAGCAGCCCTTCAGGGACAGGGGAAAGAGCTTTCTTT. Translated, it gives CASSPSGTGERAFF.

The chain couples TRBV7-2 to TRBJ2-3; 8 positions match TRBD1. This CDR3 is built from 15 residues. The V gene end was trimmed by 1 base and the J gene end by 4 bases; junction bases not matched to a gene: 4. From germline, CDR1 is SGHTA and CDR2 FQGNSA. The CDR3 coding sequence is TGTGCCAGCAGCTTAGAGGGACAGGCCGCAGATACGCAGTATTTT. It is translated as CASSLEGQAADTQYF.

This clone was seen a single time. This chain connects TRBV7-2 to TRBJ1-1; the D is unclear. Looked up from germline, CDR1 is SGHTA and CDR2 is FQGNSA. With 5 bases removed from V and 4 bases from J, the gap between germline ends came to 11 bases. There are 13 residues in the CDR3. The DNA of the CDR3 is TGTGCCAGCAGCCCCCTGAGTTCCACTGAAGCTTTCTTT. Amino acid sequence: CASSPLSSTEAFF.